This T cell receptor beta chain is from a study of T cell responses to AZD1222 COVID-19 vaccine. The study's findings and limits: Spike was spanned by vaccine-associated CD4 TCRs, with dominance at 160-218 and 743-854.

The CDR3 is 13 amino acids. Looked up from germline, CDR1 is MDHEN and CDR2 is SYDVKM. V lost 6 bases, J lost 12 bases, and 10 bases stayed unmatched. Concerning this clone itself: Its antigen is not identified.

The assay was immunoSEQ multiplex PCR, and TCRdb's table has in-frame clones only and misses some. The top ten clones hold over 2% of a sample with about 110,000 clones, 87% of them seen once. The specimen comprised peripheral blood, sampled 28 days after the second AZD1222 dose. This sequence was found in an adult who received the AZD1222 COVID-19 vaccine. V gene TRBV28 combines with J gene TRBJ1-5; TRBD1 agrees at 8 bases. The CDR3 DNA is TGTGCCAGCAGAACGACAGGGGCGATTCACCAGCATTTT. Translating it yields CASRTTGAIHQHF.